These 27 T cell receptor beta chains originate from one sample sequenced in a study of identical twins (dated by TCRdb to the mid-2010s). Library preparation was by 5' RACE. These reads were obtained on an Illumina HiSeq 2000. The public reads were reanalyzed by TCRdb: fastp trimming at Q25, MiXCR alignment, in-frame beta chains only. Each record represents a unique CDR3 protein, reported with the most common genes and DNA among its rows. The sample contains 1.5 million to 2 million distinct CDR3 sequences, 25% to 35% of them found a single time. The ten largest clones take up more than 0.25% of the sample. Sequenced material: cord blood. All receptors derive from a newborn girl in good health.

This clonotype was seen more than once but under ten times. The CDR3 protein is CASSYSLGNGANVLTF. CDR3 in DNA: TGTGCCAGCAGTTACTCTCTCGGGAATGGGGCCAACGTCCTGACTTTC. This chain connects TRBV6-5 to TRBJ2-6; TRBD2 might be the D (5 bases). Germline V gives CDR1 MNHEY, CDR2 SVGAGI. V lost 0 bases, J lost 3 bases, and 9 bases lay in between. There are 16 residues in the CDR3.

This clonotype was recorded a few times. This chain joins TRBV24-1 and TRBJ2-5, with 8 bases matching TRBD1. Trimming cost V 2 bases and J 5 bases; bases outside gene matches: 9. Germline CDR1 is KGHDR and CDR2 is SFDVKD. This CDR3 has 16 amino acids. The CDR3 sequence is CATSDSGGQGFETQYF. The DNA of the CDR3 is TGTGCCACCAGTGATTCGGGTGGACAGGGCTTCGAGACCCAGTACTTC.

V is TRBV7-8 and J is TRBJ2-3; 10 bases fit TRBD2. The V gene end was trimmed by 5 bases and the J gene end by 4 bases; junction bases not matched to a gene: 15. The CDR3 length is 18 residues. CDR1 SGHVS and CDR2 FQNEAQ come from the germline V gene. The CDR3 region is CASSHVMASGSLADTQYF. In nucleotides, the CDR3 is TGTGCCAGCAGCCACGTCATGGCTAGCGGGAGTTTAGCAGATACGCAGTATTTT.

The chain has TRBV30 and TRBJ2-2; D might be TRBD2 (5 bases). Per the germline V gene, CDR1 is GTSNPN and CDR2 is SVGIG (reference sequence). The ends were cut back, 0 bases at V and 1 base at J, with 18 bases in the middle. The CDR3 sequence is 18 residues long. This CDR3 is CAWSVILWGVGNTGELFF. The CDR3 DNA reads as TGTGCCTGGAGTGTAATTCTTTGGGGAGTCGGGAACACCGGGGAGCTGTTTTTT.

This clonotype showed up just a few times. CDR3 bases: TGCGCCAGCAGCTTGTGGGGCCGCCCAGATACGCAGTATTTT. Encoded protein: CASSLWGRPDTQYF. J is TRBJ2-3 and V is TRBV5-1; weak D call: TRBD1 (5 bases). The CDR3 consists of 14 residues. V was trimmed by 1 base and J by 4 bases, leaving 10 bases between them. CDR1 SGHRS and CDR2 YFSETQ come from the germline V gene.

There are a few counts of this clonotype. V usage is TRBV9 and J usage is TRBJ2-2, with 8 bases identical to TRBD2. This CDR3 has 13 residues. The ends lost 6 bases at V and 4 bases at J; junction bases unmatched: 2. CDR1 and CDR2 (germline): SGDLS, YYNGEE. CDR3 coding DNA: TGTGCCAGCACGGGAGGGAGCACCGGGGAGCTGTTTTTT. Translated: CASTGGSTGELFF.

The chain is built from TRBV28 and TRBJ2-7, with TRBD1 matching over 7 bases. After removal of 3 bases from V and 3 bases from J, the junction contained 5 bases not matched to a gene. This CDR3 spans 14 amino acids. Germline CDR1 is MDHEN and CDR2 is SYDVKM. The DNA for the CDR3 is TGTGCCAGCAGTTTCTCAGGGACAGACTACGAGCAGTACTTC. Translated, it gives CASSFSGTDYEQYF.

This clonotype occurred a few times. In DNA, the CDR3 is TGCAGTGCTAGAGTTACAGGGAAGGATTACGAGCAGTACTTC. This translates into CSARVTGKDYEQYF. The chain links TRBV20-1 to TRBJ2-7; tentatively, D is TRBD1 (6 bases). V lost 1 base and J 4 bases, leaving 14 bases between the germline ends. The length of the CDR3 is 14 residues. Germline CDR1 and CDR2: DFQATT and SNEGSKA (reference sequence).

V is TRBV20-1 and J is TRBJ2-5; TRBD2 matches at 11 bases. The CDR3 extends over 17 amino acids. V lost 3 bases and J lost 1; bases outside the gene matches: 10. Germline values: CDR1 DFQATT, CDR2 SNEGSKA (reference sequence). The CDR3 loop is CSASGVTSGGLQETQYF. The CDR3 DNA reads as TGCAGTGCTAGCGGGGTCACTAGCGGGGGCCTCCAAGAGACCCAGTACTTC.

Concerning this clonotype itself: One junction end disagrees with the germline gene, perhaps due to a read error. This rearrangement joins TRBV20-1 to TRBJ2-1; the match to TRBD2 covers 8 bases. Germline V gene sequence: CDR1 DFQATT, CDR2 SNEGSKA (reference sequence). CDR3 length equals 17 residues. The DNA for the CDR3 is TGCAGTGCTAGTAGGAGGACTAGCCTCCTCTCCTACAATGAGCGGTTCTTC. Encoded protein: CSASRRTSLLSYNERFF.

The J gene is TRBJ2-2, the V gene TRBV5-1; D is ambiguous. The CDR3 has 13 residues. Trimming pared 4 bases from V and 5 bases from J, leaving 9 bases between. Germline-derived CDR1 and CDR2 are SGHRS and YFSETQ. The CDR3 is CASSPKGTGELFF. Written as DNA, the CDR3 is TGCGCCAGCAGCCCGAAAGGGACCGGGGAGCTGTTTTTT.

The V and J genes are TRBV7-8 and TRBJ2-1; D remains ambiguous. This CDR3 is built from 14 residues. Germline V gene lookup returns CDR1 SGHVS and CDR2 FQNEAQ. V was pared by 5 bases and J by 9 bases, with 17 bases between. CDR3: CASSPLGGLAEQFF. Written as DNA, the CDR3 is TGTGCCAGCAGCCCTTTAGGCGGTTTAGCTGAGCAGTTCTTC. Drawing the rest from reference TRBV7-8 and TRBJ2-1, the complete variable domain is GAGVSQSPRYKVAKRGQDVALRCDPISGHVSLFWYQQALGQGPEFLTYFQNEAQLDKSGLPSDRFFAERPEGSVSTLKIQRTQQEDSAVYLCASSPLGGLAEQFFGPGTRLTVL.

Note on this clonotype: This sequence may be a read error, since a much larger clone differs from it by one base. The chain carries TRBV4-2 and TRBJ2-5, with no clear D. The CDR3 has 14 residues. V was clipped by 0 bases and J by 13 bases, with 18 bases between them. CDR1 and CDR2 from the germline V gene are LGHNA and YNFKEQ. The CDR3 loop reads CASSQDRRSYERYF. As DNA, the CDR3 is TGTGCCAGCAGCCAAGATCGGCGATCCTACGAGCGGTACTTC.

There are many counts of this clonotype. This rearrangement joins TRBV4-1 to TRBJ2-3; the D is unclear. The CDR3 extends over 12 amino acids. Trimming removed 2 bases from V and 6 bases from J, with 6 bases in between. Germline CDR1 MGHRA, CDR2 YSYEKL. The CDR3 loop reads CASSQPLDTQYF. The CDR3 nucleotides are TGCGCCAGCAGCCAACCCCTTGATACGCAGTATTTT.

The chain employs TRBV29-1 and TRBJ2-2; D unclear. CDR1 is SQVTM and CDR2 is ANQGSEA in the germline V gene. V was cut by 0 bases and J by 3 bases, with 8 bases left in between. The CDR3 has 14 amino acids. The CDR3 region is CSVEDRRDTGELFF. The CDR3 DNA follows: TGCAGCGTTGAAGATCGTCGAGACACCGGGGAGCTGTTTTTT.

There are a few counts of this clonotype. The chain links TRBV2 to TRBJ2-1; 7 bases map to TRBD2. V was pared by 10 bases and J by 0 bases, with 24 bases of the junction left unmatched. The germline V gene has CDR1 SNHLY and CDR2 FYNNEI. The CDR3 sequence is 20 residues long. CDR3 in amino acids: CANPAIRGGGAIASYNEQFF. The CDR3 DNA follows: TGTGCCAACCCGGCCATTCGGGGCGGGGGAGCGATAGCCTCCTACAATGAGCAGTTCTTC.

The V gene is TRBV27, the J gene TRBJ1-2; 8 positions agree with TRBD1. After removal of 5 bases from V and 7 bases from J, the junction contained 15 bases not matched to a gene. Looked up from germline, CDR1 is MNHEY and CDR2 is SMNVEV (reference sequence). This CDR3 is built from 16 residues. The CDR3 reads CASSPMDRVGLGGYTF. The CDR3 DNA reads as TGTGCCAGCAGTCCGATGGACAGGGTCGGATTAGGTGGCTACACCTTC.

The chain uses TRBV5-1 and TRBJ2-7; D is uncertain. Germline V gene lookup returns CDR1 SGHRS and CDR2 YFSETQ. CDR3 length: 14 amino acids. The germline V and J ends were trimmed by 2 bases and 5 bases, with 14 bases remaining between them. CDR3 residues: CASSFEPPPHEQYF. Written as DNA, the CDR3 is TGCGCCAGCAGCTTCGAGCCACCCCCTCACGAGCAGTACTTC.

This chain links TRBV10-3 with TRBJ2-1; weak D call: TRBD1 (10 bases). The J call is in doubt because the DNA end fits TRBJ2-7 better. The CDR3 runs to 17 residues. Germline V gene lookup returns CDR1 ENHRY and CDR2 SYGVKD. The CDR3, as DNA: TGTGCCACGCTGCCGGGACAGGGGACTAGCTCCTACAATGAGCAGTACTTC. The encoded protein is CATLPGQGTSSYNEQYF.

This clonotype was seen a single time. An end of the junction differs from the germline gene, which may be a read error. The V gene is TRBV12-3 or TRBV12-4, the J gene TRBJ2-4; D perhaps matches TRBD1 (6 bases). The CDR3 is 13 amino acids. The CDR3 reads CASSQDRKNVQYF. CDR3 nucleotides: TGTGCCAGCAGCCAAGACAGGAAAAACGTTCAGTACTTC.

The chain links TRBV21-1 to TRBJ2-3; the table assigns TRBD2, which was not confirmed against the DNA. TRBV21-1 is shown as a pseudogene. This CDR3 contains 19 residues. The CDR3 here is CASSKELVAGGPSTDTQYF. CDR3 DNA sequence: TGTGCCAGCAGCAAAGAGTTAGTAGCGGGGGGGCCCAGCACAGATACGCAGTATTTT.

This clonotype came up a few times. The chain carries TRBV29-1 and TRBJ2-7, with 7 positions matching TRBD1. The germline V gene encodes CDR1 SQVTM and CDR2 ANQGSEA. J lost 2 bases, V lost 4 bases, and 5 bases had no gene match. There are 13 residues in the CDR3. The CDR3 DNA sequence: TGCAGCGTTGGGCGACAGGGCCCCTACGAGCAGTACTTC. This translates into CSVGRQGPYEQYF.

The table lists this clonotype with a few counts. V and J are TRBV24-1 and TRBJ2-1; TRBD1 is a possible D gene (6 bases). Germline V gene lookup returns CDR1 KGHDR and CDR2 SFDVKD. V lost 3 bases and J 5 bases, leaving 7 bases between the germline ends. The CDR3 runs to 13 residues. CDR3 amino acids: CATSDRQDNEQFF. CDR3 DNA: TGTGCCACCAGTGATCGACAGGACAATGAGCAGTTCTTC.

The chain employs TRBV20-1 and TRBJ2-1, with 11 bases that match TRBD2. CDR1 is DFQATT and CDR2 is SNEGSKA in the germline V gene (reference sequence). The CDR3 consists of 15 residues. With V trimmed by 1 base and J by 2 bases, 1 base remained unmatched. CDR3 sequence reads: CSARASGRTYNEQFF. As DNA, the CDR3 is TGCAGTGCTAGAGCTAGCGGGAGGACCTACAATGAGCAGTTCTTC.

The chain uses TRBV3-1 and TRBJ2-7, with D unresolved. Trimming stripped 3 bases from V and 1 base from J, with 7 bases between. CDR3 length: 13 residues. Germline lookup yields CDR1 LGHDT and CDR2 YNNKEL (reference sequence). The CDR3 coding sequence is TGTGCCAGCAGCCATGCGGTTTCCTACGAGCAGTACTTC. Its protein product is CASSHAVSYEQYF.

The chain couples TRBV5-6 to TRBJ1-6; D is perhaps TRBD1 (5 bases). CDR3 length equals 17 residues. V was pared by 4 bases and J by 3 bases, with 17 bases between. Germline assignment: CDR1 SGHDT and CDR2 YYEEEE. CDR3 bases: TGTGCCAGCAGCCGACGACAGAGCCGGGACTATAATTCACCCCTCCACTTT. This gives the protein CASSRRQSRDYNSPLHF. The full variable domain, completed using reference TRBV5-6 and TRBJ1-6, is DAGVTQSPTHLIKTRGQQVTLRCSPKSGHDTVSWYQQALGQGPQFIFQYYEEEERQRGNFPDRFSGHQFPNYSSELNVNALLLGDSALYLCASSRRQSRDYNSPLHFGNGTRLTVT.

The table lists this clonotype with a count of one. This rearrangement joins TRBV7-9 to TRBJ1-2; D gene ambiguous. The CDR3 is made up of 15 amino acids. The ends were cut back, 8 bases at V and 1 base at J, with 17 bases in the middle. The V gene's germline CDR1 is SEHNR and CDR2 FQNEAQ (reference sequence). The CDR3 DNA is TGTGCCAGCGGCCCCTCGGGAGGCCTTAACTATGGCTACACCTTC. Encoded protein: CASGPSGGLNYGYTF.